This T cell receptor (beta chain) emerged from a study of blood T cell repertoires in COVID-19. Turning to the study itself: Samples taken during acute and convalescent COVID-19 were collected in the United States, Italy and Spain.

This clone is a singleton in its sample. Some clones are missing from TCRdb's copy, which holds only in-frame ones; the method was immunoSEQ multiplex PCR. The data show roughly 270,000 clones, 85% seen once. The participants were between about 18 and 89 years old and came from 24 US areas. This clonotype was obtained from a woman aged 45 to 65 who had recovered from COVID-19. The sample taken for sequencing was PBMCs or T cells enriched from blood (not recorded which).

The CDR3 DNA reads as TGTGCCAGCTCACCCGAGGTTAGCAATGAGCAGTTCTTC. It translates to CASSPEVSNEQFF. The chain uses TRBV18 and TRBJ2-1; D is unresolved. V was cut by 3 bases and J by 6 bases, with 9 bases left in between. Germline V gene data show CDR1 as KGHSH and CDR2 as LQKENI. This CDR3 has 13 residues.